These T cell receptor beta chains were read from a single sample in a study of blood T cell repertoires in COVID-19. This table comes from immunoSEQ multiplex PCR, and its TCRdb copy is limited to in-frame clones, with some not included. The repertoire has around 250,000 clones, roughly 90% of them found once; the top ten carry 2.1%. The source material was peripheral blood. The receptors stem from a woman aged 55-69 years with COVID-19, enrolled during active disease. CDR3s leave out the opening cysteine and the closing phenylalanine or tryptophan. The order of the fields is V gene, J gene, CDR3 protein.

>TRBV5-6|TRBJ1-1
ASSLEVGRVNTEAF
>TRBV30|TRBJ1-1
AWSPPGQGGLNTEAF
>TRBV30|TRBJ1-5
AWEMTGHNQPQH
>TRBV20-1|TRBJ2-5
SAREETQY
>TRBV6-4|TRBJ2-2
ASSATRGQGTGELF
>TRBV29-1|TRBJ2-3
SVAQSRGRADTQY
>TRBV11-3|TRBJ1-1
ASSRDRNTEAF
>TRBV19|TRBJ1-1
ASRSTGTAVSAF
>TRBV7-2|TRBJ1-2
ASSSGTGGDYGYT
>TRBV30|TRBJ1-5
AWSVVRDQPQH
>TRBV7-2|TRBJ1-2
ASSFTRQGYGYT
>TRBV7-2|TRBJ2-1
ASSLSTSGGAREQF
>TRBV7-2|TRBJ1-5
ASSPKGDRVQPQH
>TRBV29-1|TRBJ1-2
SVEDGQFYGYT
>TRBV10-3|TRBJ1-2
AIRDSVSLLNYGYT
>TRBV6-5|TRBJ1-1
ASSRDRGLWTEAF
>TRBV5-5|TRBJ1-2
ASSFSLGQLNYGYT
>TRBV10-1|TRBJ1-5
AIHTLQPQH
>TRBV2|TRBJ1-2
ASEGQGEVYGYT
>TRBV18|TRBJ2-7
ASSPQGVPYEQY
>TRBV19|TRBJ2-1
ASNKERSTGSSYNEQF
>TRBV3-1/TRBV3-2|TRBJ2-5
ASSPDSYQETQY
>TRBV15|TRBJ1-1
ATSRGQHTEAF
>TRBV5-1|TRBJ1-1
ASSLGRGATEAF
>TRBV9|TRBJ2-5
ASSVVAGGQETQY
>TRBV5-6|TRBJ2-3
ASSGSSTDTQY
>TRBV5-1|TRBJ2-1
ASDLAGENYNEQF
>TRBV11-2|TRBJ1-6
ASSFETGWNSPLH
>TRBV6-4|TRBJ2-5
ASSPGTGRGETQY
>TRBV7-9|TRBJ2-7
ASSGGIRATPPVEQY
>TRBV3-1/TRBV3-2|TRBJ1-4
ASSGPGTTGEKLF
>TRBV4-1|TRBJ1-2
ASSQGQGANYGYT
>TRBV27|TRBJ2-2
ASSFLQDTGELF
>TRBV5-8|TRBJ1-4
ASSFRDRGQKLF
>TRBV5-1|TRBJ1-1
ASSFPGENTEAF
>TRBV21-1|TRBJ1-1
ASSSPPWPPQGRTTEAF
>TRBV5-1|TRBJ1-3
ASSAGVPSGNTIY
>TRBV18|TRBJ1-1
ASSPETGLTEAF
>TRBV6-5|TRBJ2-5
ASNERDSHETQY
>TRBV18|TRBJ1-2
ASEAGSYGYT
>TRBV5-1|TRBJ1-5
ASSLLQGPGQPQH
>TRBV6-6|TRBJ1-1
ASSYSTWTEAF
>TRBV29-1|TRBJ1-1
SATPSAGVNTEAF
>TRBV2|TRBJ2-7
ASRWQTTIPYEQY
>TRBV19|TRBJ2-6
ASTLNSGANVLT
>TRBV7-2|TRBJ2-1
ASSIILTGNNEQF
>TRBV9|TRBJ1-5
ASSAQGGGVDQPQH
>TRBV19|TRBJ1-2
ASSMRQGFYDGYT